The 2 T cell receptor beta chains below come from one sample, sequenced in a study of shared clonotypes between healthy human individuals. Generated by immunoSEQ multiplex PCR, the TCRdb table keeps only in-frame clones and is missing some. There are some 1.5 million clones in the sample; about 98% occur only once, and roughly 0.45% lies in the top ten. Material for sequencing was naive CD4+ T cells sorted from blood. Subset: CD45RA+ positively selected. The receptor set was obtained from a man aged 25-45 years in good health.

The rearrangement joins TRBV11-3 to TRBJ2-2, with 8 bases identical to TRBD2. The CDR3 spans 17 residues. Losses at the gene ends were 0 bases for V and 5 bases for J; bases not matched to a gene: 8. Germline lookup yields CDR1 SGHNT and CDR2 YENEEA. CDR3: CASSLDLGASGTGELFF. The CDR3 nucleotides read TGTGCCAGCAGCTTAGATCTTGGGGCTAGCGGGACCGGGGAGCTGTTTTTT.

The chain carries TRBV10-2 and TRBJ2-2, with 16 bases lining up with TRBD2. This CDR3 is 17 amino acids long. CDR1 is WSHSY and CDR2 is SAAADI in the germline V gene. V dropped 6 bases and J dropped 8; count of bases not matched to a gene: 9. This CDR3 is CASRTGLAGGSTGELFF. The DNA for the CDR3 is TGCGCCAGCAGGACGGGACTAGCGGGAGGGTCCACTGGGGAGCTGTTTTTT.